This record covers a single T cell receptor beta chain. Its antigen is currently not known. Base-call qualities are not available, and no considerably larger clone is one nucleotide away. Libraries were made using the immunoSEQ multiplex PCR assay. For the multiplex PCR, a mixture combining 60 forward primers for TCR Vbeta segments and 13 reverse primers for TCR Jbeta segments was used. Amplification of the CDR3 region of rearranged TCR beta genes was performed with a multiplex PCR assay on genomic DNA. The Illumina HiSeq System was used to sequence the amplified TCR beta libraries as 87-base-pair reads. The paper's processing steps were these. Across the 500 to 850 repertoires, a later analysis counted tens of millions of unique TCR beta chains, 9.5 million to 12 million of which were shared by at least two donors. Raw reads were error-corrected and collapsed into unique sequences with a nearest-neighbor algorithm that merged closely related sequences to remove PCR and sequencing errors. CDR3 sequences were aligned to IMGT reference sequences to assign V, D and J gene segments. For a sequence to be retained, at least a six-nucleotide match to both a V gene segment and a J gene segment was required. Rearrangements were classified as productive when the CDR3 lacked stop codons and remained in frame with V and J, and all other rearrangements were classified as non-productive. CDR3 was defined by IMGT convention, running from the second conserved V-encoded cysteine to the conserved J-encoded phenylalanine. The earlier analysis of about 590 of the donors excluded sequences that lacked an unambiguous match to a single V gene segment. An earlier analysis of 450 to 650 of the donors called V segments functional above 56.7% productive rearrangements and segregating when the between-donor standard deviation exceeded 5%. To diagnose cytomegalovirus status from the catalog of TCR beta chain sequences, a statistical classification framework was built. A later analysis assigned V and J genes by comparing TCR nucleotide sequences with IMGT/GENE-DB human TR gene sequences. In a later analysis, CDR3 sequences and most-parsimonious VDJ recombination scenarios were assigned using the TCRdist pipeline. In a later analysis, every TCR beta chain was defined by the combination of its CDR3 amino acid sequence and its V-gene family, and reads without a unique V-gene family were dropped. A later analysis removed 450 to 600 highly shared, low-generation-probability nucleotide sequences to deal with suspected cross-contamination and a sequencing artifact. In a later analysis, a clonal expansion index for each public chain was calculated from normalized within-repertoire ranks of inferred template counts. In a later analysis, generation probabilities were computed with a VDJ recombination model fitted to out-of-frame rearrangements, and the resulting probabilities were checked against IGoR. A later analysis scored TCR-TCR, TCR-HLA and TCR-CMV co-occurrence with hypergeometric tests, applying a repertoire-size bias correction to TCR pairs. A later analysis estimated false discovery rates by permuting HLA or CMV assignments 20 times. In a later analysis, co-occurring TCRs were grouped using DBSCAN, with TCRdist sequence similarity added in when clustering inside HLA-allele-positive subsets. Repertoires with fewer than 30,000 or more than 120,000 public chains were left out of co-occurrence clustering, as were about five repertoires with anomalous nucleotide sharing. TCRdb took this table from immuneACCESS and kept in-frame rearrangements with V and J called. Such tables lack part of the clones; where checked against another copy, unresolved V genes explain under half of the gap, and the rest is unexplained. The V and J calls and clone size are taken from that table; D and trimming were inferred from the DNA. This sample lists some 100,000 clones; about 77% were detected once. More than 4.5% of the sample is in the top ten clones.

This entry comes from a study of cytomegalovirus exposure and HLA in healthy donors (dated by TCRdb to 2016 to 2017). Broadly, across the study: According to an earlier analysis of 587 of the donors, about 179 million T cells yielded roughly 110 million unique TCR beta sequences and about 300 Gb of sequence data. Typing coverage differed by locus: A, B, C, DRB1 and DQB1 were typed in roughly 629-640 donors, DQA1 in 522, DPA1 in around 580, and DPB1 in 450 to 480. All discovery cohort repertoires had been generated on a single sequencing platform. On average, around 200,000 unique TCR beta nucleotide sequences were sequenced per donor among several hundred genotyped donors of the cohort, with 15% to 20% of those sequences being non-productive. In an earlier analysis of around 540 of the donors, high-throughput TCR beta sequencing was used to judge whether each TCR beta V gene segment behaved as functional or pseudogenic. Genome-wide SNP genotypes for about 60% of the roughly 670 donors were used in a later genetic analysis, which treated that subset as a discovery cohort. A later analysis re-examined previously published TCR beta repertoires from more than 600 donors and added high-resolution HLA genotyping to investigate patterns of TCR occurrence. Rather than drawing on any new phenotypic data, the later analysis identified candidate immune exposures from TCR beta sequences and the way those sequences occurred across donors. Alongside the repertoire data, information on donor age, sex, ethnicity and CMV serostatus was compiled. Among the approximately 420 genotyped donors, around 81% belonged to the genetic ancestry cluster associated with self-reported Caucasian donors. Besides the first cohort of some 670 subjects, a separate validation cohort made up of some 110 different subjects was used. High-throughput TCR immunosequencing, statistical association of individual TCRs with disease status, and machine learning were combined to predict cytomegalovirus infection status. An early release covering just under 650 HLA-typed donors comprised 300 to 350 gigabases of sequencing data and approximately 85 million unique TCR sequences. The study was designed to test whether signatures of past pathogen exposure could be identified by cataloging public T cell receptors. Roughly five DR-DQ haplotypes were handled as single units for association and clustering because linkage in the cohort was strong. HLA typing covered class I and class II loci at four-digit resolution. The study profiled the T cell repertoires of more than 500 subjects by immunosequencing and related them to cytomegalovirus serostatus.

What the research found in general, with its limitations: The classifier was reported to diagnose cytomegalovirus status with high specificity and sensitivity in both the original cohort and the validation cohort. A later analysis found that TCR association rates varied across HLA loci, with DRB1 alleles showing the most associated TCRs and HLA-C alleles the fewest. In a later analysis, HLA-associated TCR beta chains showed more clonal expansion and lower generation probabilities than non-associated chains that were equally common. Three of the identified cytomegalovirus-associated TCR beta chains were confirmed in vitro to be specific for cytomegalovirus antigens. An earlier analysis of some 560 of the donors showed that most TCR beta V segments appeared in productive rearrangements either about 87% or about 30% of the time, which broadly matched IMGT annotations. A further reported finding was that TCR beta sequences accurately predicted the HLA-A and HLA-B alleles for most subjects in the first cohort. Because counts were too low, 15 or so rarely observed V segments, including chromosome 9 orphons, were excluded from the earlier analysis of some 590 of the donors. In the study, around 160 TCR beta chains were listed as associated with cytomegalovirus. Most CMV-associated TCR beta chains appeared to be HLA-restricted in a later analysis, and the HLA associations seemed to be driven largely by CMV exposure. Specific HLA alleles were associated with some 15,000 TCR beta sequences at a false discovery rate of 0.05 in a later analysis. An association between a missense DCLRE1C variant and V-gene and J-gene trimming of TCR beta chains was found in a later genetic analysis and replicated in an independent cohort. Compared with the approximately 710-donor mean, donors in an Asian-associated ancestry cluster had fewer N-insertions in productive TCRs, according to a later genetic analysis. Strong co-occurrence of HLA alleles, especially DR and DQ, made assigning TCR associations to individual alleles difficult. The authors suggested that the approach could potentially be extended to other disease states and immunological phenotypes. Sequencing depth was assumed to be roughly uniform across donors in the presence/absence analyses, though that assumption may not hold. In this cohort, only TCR beta chains were sequenced, and detectable features were limited by the absence of alpha or paired-chain data. Several of the top co-occurrence clusters appeared to be linked to parvovirus B19, influenza, CMV and Epstein-Barr virus, according to a later analysis. Linkage disequilibrium might explain the correlated functional status among segregating V segments, but an unknown experimental factor could not be excluded. Most TCR sequences were seen in very few donors, while some public TCRs were found in many individuals. A cluster of highly shared sequence variants was judged likely to be a technical artifact of the sequencing pipeline. Immune exposure information for the cohort was limited to CMV serostatus. HLA typing was unavailable for some donors at each locus, so association tests used only the typed subset.

The cohort consisted of hundreds of healthy bone marrow donors. Cohort members were all nominally healthy when sampled, although unrecorded immune exposures were likely present. The donor was CMV seropositive and was included in the group of approximately 310 seropositive cohort members. Each donor provided a peripheral blood sample, and peripheral blood mononuclear cells were used for TCR beta sequencing. Genomic DNA was extracted from the blood cell samples with the Qiagen DNeasy Blood Extraction Kit. This sequence was found in a woman aged 18-30 years in good health and CMV-seropositive. Sequencing used PBMCs.

The DNA sequence is TGTGCCAGCAGCGTAGCACCTACCGATGGCTACACCTTC. This encodes CASSVAPTDGYTF. The sequence links TRBV9 to TRBJ1-2, with the D gene call left open. The germline V gene provides CDR1 SGDLS and CDR2 YYNGEE. V is pared back by 0 bases and J by 6 bases, with 9 bases lying between the germline termini. The CDR3 covers 13 residues, taking in both the cysteine and the phenylalanine. The retained sequence is limited to the CDR3, 39 bases, with the frame set at the first base.